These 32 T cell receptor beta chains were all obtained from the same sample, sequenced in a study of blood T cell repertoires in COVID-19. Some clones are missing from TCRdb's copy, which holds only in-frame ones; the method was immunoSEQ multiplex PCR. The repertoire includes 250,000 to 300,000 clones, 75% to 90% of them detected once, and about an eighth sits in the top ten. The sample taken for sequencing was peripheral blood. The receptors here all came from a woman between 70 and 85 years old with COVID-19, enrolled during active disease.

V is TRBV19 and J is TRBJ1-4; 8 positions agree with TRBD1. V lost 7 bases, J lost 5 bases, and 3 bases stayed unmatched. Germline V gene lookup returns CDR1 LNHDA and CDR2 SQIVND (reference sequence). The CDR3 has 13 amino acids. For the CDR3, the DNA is TGTGCCAGTACAGACAGGGGAAATGAAAAACTGTTTTTT. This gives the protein CASTDRGNEKLFF.

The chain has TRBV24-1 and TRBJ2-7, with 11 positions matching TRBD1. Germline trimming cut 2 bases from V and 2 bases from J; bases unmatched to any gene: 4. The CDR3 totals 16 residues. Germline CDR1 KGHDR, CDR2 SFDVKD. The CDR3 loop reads CATSDSPGQGAYEQYF. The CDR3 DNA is TGTGCCACCAGTGATTCTCCGGGACAGGGGGCCTACGAGCAGTACTTC.

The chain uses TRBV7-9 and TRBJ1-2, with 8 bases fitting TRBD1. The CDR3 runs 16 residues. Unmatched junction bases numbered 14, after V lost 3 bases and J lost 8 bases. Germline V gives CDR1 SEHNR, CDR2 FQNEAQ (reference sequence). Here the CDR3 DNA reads TGTGCCAGCAGCTTGGCCCCGGACAGGGAGGGATACGGCTACACCTTC. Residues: CASSLAPDREGYGYTF.

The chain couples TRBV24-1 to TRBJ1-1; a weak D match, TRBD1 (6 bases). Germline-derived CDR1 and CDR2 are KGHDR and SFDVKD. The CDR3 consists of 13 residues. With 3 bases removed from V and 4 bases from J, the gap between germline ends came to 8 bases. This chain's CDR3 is CATSDEGGTEAFF. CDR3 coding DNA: TGTGCCACCAGTGATGAAGGGGGCACTGAAGCTTTCTTT.

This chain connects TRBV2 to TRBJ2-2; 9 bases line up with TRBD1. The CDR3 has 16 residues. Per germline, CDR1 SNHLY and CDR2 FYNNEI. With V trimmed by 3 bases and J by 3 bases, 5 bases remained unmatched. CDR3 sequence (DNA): TGTGCCAGCAGTGATCTGGACAGGGGTGACACCGGGGAGCTGTTTTTT. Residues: CASSDLDRGDTGELFF.

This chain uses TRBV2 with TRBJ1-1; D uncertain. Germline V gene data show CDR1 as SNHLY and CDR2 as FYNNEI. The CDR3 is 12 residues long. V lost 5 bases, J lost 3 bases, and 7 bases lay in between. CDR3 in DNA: TGTGCCAGCAGTCCAGAAGACACTGAAGCTTTCTTT. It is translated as CASSPEDTEAFF.

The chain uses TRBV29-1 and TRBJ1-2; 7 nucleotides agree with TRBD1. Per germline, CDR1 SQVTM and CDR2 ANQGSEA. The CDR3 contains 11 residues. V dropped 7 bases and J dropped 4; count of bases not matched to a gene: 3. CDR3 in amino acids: CSGTGLYGYTF. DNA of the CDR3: TGCAGCGGGACAGGCCTCTATGGCTACACCTTC. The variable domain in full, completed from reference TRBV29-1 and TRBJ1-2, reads SAVISQKPSRDICQRGTSLTIQCQVDSQVTMMFWYRQQPGQSLTLIATANQGSEATYESGFVIDKFPISRPNLTFSTLTVSNMSPEDSSIYLCSGTGLYGYTFGSGTRLTVV.

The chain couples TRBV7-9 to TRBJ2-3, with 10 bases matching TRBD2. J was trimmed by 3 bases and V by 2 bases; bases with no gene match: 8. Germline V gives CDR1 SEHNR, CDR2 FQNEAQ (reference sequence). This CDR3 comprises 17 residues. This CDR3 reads CASSLLLAGGPTDTQYF. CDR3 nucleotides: TGTGCCAGCAGCTTACTCTTAGCGGGGGGTCCAACAGATACGCAGTATTTT.

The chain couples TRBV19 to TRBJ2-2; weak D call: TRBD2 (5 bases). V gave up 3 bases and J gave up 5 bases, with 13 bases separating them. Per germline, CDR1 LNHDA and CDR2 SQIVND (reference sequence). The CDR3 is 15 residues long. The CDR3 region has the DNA TGTGCCAGTAGTATGGAAGGGTCGGGGACCGGGGAGCTGTTTTTT. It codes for CASSMEGSGTGELFF.

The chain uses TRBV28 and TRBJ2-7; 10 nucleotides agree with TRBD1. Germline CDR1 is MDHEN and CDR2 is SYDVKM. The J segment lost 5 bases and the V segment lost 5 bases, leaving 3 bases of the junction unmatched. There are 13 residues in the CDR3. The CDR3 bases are TGTGCCAGCAGTAGAGGGACAGGGGACGAGCAGTACTTC. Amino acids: CASSRGTGDEQYF.

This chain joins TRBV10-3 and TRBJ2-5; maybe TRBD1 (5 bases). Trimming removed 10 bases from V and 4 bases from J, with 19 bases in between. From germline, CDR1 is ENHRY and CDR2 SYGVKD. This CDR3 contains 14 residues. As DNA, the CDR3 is TGTGCCACAACAGGAGTCCAAATGGGAGAGACCCAGTACTTC. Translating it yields CATTGVQMGETQYF.

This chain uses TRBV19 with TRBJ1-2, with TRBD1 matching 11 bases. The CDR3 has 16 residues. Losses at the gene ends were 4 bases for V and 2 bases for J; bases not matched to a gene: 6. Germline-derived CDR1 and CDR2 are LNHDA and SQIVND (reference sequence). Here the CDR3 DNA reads TGTGCCAGTAGTACCTCGGGACAGGGGGTAAACTATGGCTACACCTTC. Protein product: CASSTSGQGVNYGYTF.

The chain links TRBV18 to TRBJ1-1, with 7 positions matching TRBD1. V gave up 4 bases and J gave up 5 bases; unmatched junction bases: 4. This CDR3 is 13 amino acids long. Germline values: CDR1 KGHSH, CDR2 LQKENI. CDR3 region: CASSRGGGTEAFF. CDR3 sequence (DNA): TGTGCCAGCTCACGAGGGGGCGGGACTGAAGCTTTCTTT. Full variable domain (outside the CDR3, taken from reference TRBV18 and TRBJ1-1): NAGVMQNPRHLVRRRGQEARLRCSPMKGHSHVYWYRQLPEEGLKFMVYLQKENIIDESGMPKERFSAEFPKEGPSILRIQQVVRGDSAAYFCASSRGGGTEAFFGQGTRLTVV.

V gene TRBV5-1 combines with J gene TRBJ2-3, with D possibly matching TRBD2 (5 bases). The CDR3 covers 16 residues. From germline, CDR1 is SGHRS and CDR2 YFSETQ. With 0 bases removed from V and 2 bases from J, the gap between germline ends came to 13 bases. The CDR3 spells CASSLAGDLATDTQYF. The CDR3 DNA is TGCGCCAGCAGCTTGGCCGGGGATTTAGCCACAGATACGCAGTATTTT.

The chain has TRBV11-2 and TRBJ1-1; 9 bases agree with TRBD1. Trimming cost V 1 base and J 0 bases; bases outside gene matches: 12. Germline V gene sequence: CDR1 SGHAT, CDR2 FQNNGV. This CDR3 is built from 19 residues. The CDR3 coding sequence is TGTGCCAGCAGCTTAGCAGGGCCGGGACAGGGAAGGATGAACACTGAAGCTTTCTTT. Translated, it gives CASSLAGPGQGRMNTEAFF. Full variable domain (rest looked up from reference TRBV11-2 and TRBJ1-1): EAGVAQSPRYKIIEKRQSVAFWCNPISGHATLYWYQQILGQGPKLLIQFQNNGVVDDSQLPKDRFSAERLKGVDSTLKIQPAKLEDSAVYLCASSLAGPGQGRMNTEAFFGQGTRLTVV.

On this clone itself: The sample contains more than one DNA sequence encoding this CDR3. The CDR3 DNA reads TGTGCCAGCAGTTTAGGGACAGGGGATTATGGCTACACCTTC. The encoded protein is CASSLGTGDYGYTF. The rearrangement uses TRBV28 and TRBJ1-2, with 10 nucleotides matching TRBD1. Germline-derived CDR1 and CDR2 are MDHEN and SYDVKM. V was clipped by 2 bases and J by 5 bases; unmatched bases: 2. The CDR3 is made up of 14 amino acids.

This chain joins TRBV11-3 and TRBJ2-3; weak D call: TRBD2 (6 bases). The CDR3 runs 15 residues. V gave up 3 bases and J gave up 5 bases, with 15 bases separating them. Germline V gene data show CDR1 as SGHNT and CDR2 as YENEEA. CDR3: CASSFSGTQGDTQYF. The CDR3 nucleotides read TGTGCCAGCAGCTTCTCCGGGACTCAGGGAGATACGCAGTATTTT.

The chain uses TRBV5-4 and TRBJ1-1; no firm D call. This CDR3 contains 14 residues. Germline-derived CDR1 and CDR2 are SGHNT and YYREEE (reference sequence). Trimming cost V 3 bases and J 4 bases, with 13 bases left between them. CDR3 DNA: TGTGCCAGCAGCTCGGGGTTCACGGGCACTGAAGCTTTCTTT. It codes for CASSSGFTGTEAFF.

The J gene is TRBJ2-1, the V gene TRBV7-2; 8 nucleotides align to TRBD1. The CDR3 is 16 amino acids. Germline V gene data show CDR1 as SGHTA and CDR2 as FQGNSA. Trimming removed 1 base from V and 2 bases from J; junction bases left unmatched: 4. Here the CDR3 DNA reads TGTGCCAGCAGCTTAGACGGGACAGGACCCTACAATGAGCAGTTCTTC. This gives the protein CASSLDGTGPYNEQFF. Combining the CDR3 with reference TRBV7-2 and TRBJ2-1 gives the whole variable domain GAGVSQSPSNKVTEKGKDVELRCDPISGHTALYWYRQSLGQGLEFLIYFQGNSAPDKSGLPSDRFSAERTGGSVSTLTIQRTQQEDSAVYLCASSLDGTGPYNEQFFGPGTRLTVL.

CDR3 in DNA: TGTGCCAGTAGTCCTGACAGTCAAGAGACCCAGTACTTC. It is translated as CASSPDSQETQYF. V usage is TRBV19 and J usage is TRBJ2-5; D perhaps matches TRBD1 (5 bases). The germline CDR1 and CDR2 sequences are LNHDA and SQIVND (reference sequence). Trimming shortened V by 5 bases and J by 2 bases, and 9 bases separated the two germline ends. CDR3 length equals 13 residues. Filled out from reference TRBV19 and TRBJ2-5, the complete variable domain reads DGGITQSPKYLFRKEGQNVTLSCEQNLNHDAMYWYRQDPGQGLRLIYYSQIVNDFQKGDIAEGYSVSREKKESFPLTVTSAQKNPTAFYLCASSPDSQETQYFGPGTRLLVL.

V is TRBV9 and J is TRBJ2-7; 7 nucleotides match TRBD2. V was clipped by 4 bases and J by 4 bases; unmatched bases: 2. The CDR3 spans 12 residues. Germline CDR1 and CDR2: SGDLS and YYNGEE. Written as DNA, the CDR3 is TGTGCCAGCAGCCCCGGGGGGTACGAGCAGTACTTC. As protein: CASSPGGYEQYF.

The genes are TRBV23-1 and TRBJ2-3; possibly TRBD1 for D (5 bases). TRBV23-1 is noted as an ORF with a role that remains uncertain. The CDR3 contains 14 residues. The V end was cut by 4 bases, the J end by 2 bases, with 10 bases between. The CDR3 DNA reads TGCGCCAGCAGTCTGGCAGGGAACACAGATACGCAGTATTTT. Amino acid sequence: CASSLAGNTDTQYF.

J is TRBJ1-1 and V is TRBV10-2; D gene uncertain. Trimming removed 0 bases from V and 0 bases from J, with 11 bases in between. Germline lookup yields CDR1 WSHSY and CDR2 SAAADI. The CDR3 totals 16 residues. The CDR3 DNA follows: TGCGCCAGCAGTGAGTCGGGAGGGAGGGTGAACACTGAAGCTTTCTTT. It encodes CASSESGGRVNTEAFF.

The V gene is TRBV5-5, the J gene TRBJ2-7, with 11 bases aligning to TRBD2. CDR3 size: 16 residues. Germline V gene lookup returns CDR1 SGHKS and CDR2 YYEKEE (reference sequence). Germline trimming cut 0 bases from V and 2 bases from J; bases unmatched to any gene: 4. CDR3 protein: CASSLGGSGGAYEQYF. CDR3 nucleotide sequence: TGTGCCAGCAGCTTGGGCGGTAGCGGGGGGGCCTACGAGCAGTACTTC.

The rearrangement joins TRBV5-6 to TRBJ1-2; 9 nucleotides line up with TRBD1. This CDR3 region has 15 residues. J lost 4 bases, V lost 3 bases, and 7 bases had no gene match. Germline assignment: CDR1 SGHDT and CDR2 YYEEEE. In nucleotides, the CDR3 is TGTGCCAGCAGCTCTCCGGACAGGGGAGGCTATGGCTACACCTTC. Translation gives CASSSPDRGGYGYTF.

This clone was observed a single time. The CDR3 spells CASSLVLDSSYEQYF. The CDR3 DNA reads TGCGCCAGCAGCTTGGTGCTCGACAGCTCCTACGAGCAGTACTTC. The chain joins TRBV5-1 to TRBJ2-7; D perhaps matches TRBD1 (5 bases). CDR3 length equals 15 residues. Germline CDR1 and CDR2: SGHRS and YFSETQ. Deletions cut 0 bases from V and 0 bases from J, with 10 bases between.

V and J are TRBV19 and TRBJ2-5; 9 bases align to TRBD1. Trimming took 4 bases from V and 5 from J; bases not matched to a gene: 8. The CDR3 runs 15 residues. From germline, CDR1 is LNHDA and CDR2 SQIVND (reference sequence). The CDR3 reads CASSRPGQGRETQYF. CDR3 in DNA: TGTGCCAGTAGTAGACCGGGACAGGGAAGGGAGACCCAGTACTTC. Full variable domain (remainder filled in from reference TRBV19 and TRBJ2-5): DGGITQSPKYLFRKEGQNVTLSCEQNLNHDAMYWYRQDPGQGLRLIYYSQIVNDFQKGDIAEGYSVSREKKESFPLTVTSAQKNPTAFYLCASSRPGQGRETQYFGPGTRLLVL.

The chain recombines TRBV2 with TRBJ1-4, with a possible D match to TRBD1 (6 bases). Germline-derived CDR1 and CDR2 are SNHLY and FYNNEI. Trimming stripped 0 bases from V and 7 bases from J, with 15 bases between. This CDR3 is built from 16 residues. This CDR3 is CASSEASLGQGEKLFF. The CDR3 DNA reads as TGTGCCAGCAGTGAAGCTAGCTTGGGACAAGGTGAAAAACTGTTTTTT.

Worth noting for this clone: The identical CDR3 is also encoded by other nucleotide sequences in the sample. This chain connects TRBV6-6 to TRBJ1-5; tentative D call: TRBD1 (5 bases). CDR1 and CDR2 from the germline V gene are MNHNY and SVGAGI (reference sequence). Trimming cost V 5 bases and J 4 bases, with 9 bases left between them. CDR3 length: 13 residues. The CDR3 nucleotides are TGTGCCAGCAGTCCCCCAGGGAATCAGCCCCAGCATTTT. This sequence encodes CASSPPGNQPQHF.

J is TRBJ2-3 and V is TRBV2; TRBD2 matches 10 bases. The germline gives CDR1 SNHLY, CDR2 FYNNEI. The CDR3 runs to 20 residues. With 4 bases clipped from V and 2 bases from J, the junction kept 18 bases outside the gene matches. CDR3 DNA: TGTGCCAGCAGTGCCTCCCTAGCGGGGGAGTTAGTAGGAGTCACAGATACGCAGTATTTT. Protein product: CASSASLAGELVGVTDTQYF.

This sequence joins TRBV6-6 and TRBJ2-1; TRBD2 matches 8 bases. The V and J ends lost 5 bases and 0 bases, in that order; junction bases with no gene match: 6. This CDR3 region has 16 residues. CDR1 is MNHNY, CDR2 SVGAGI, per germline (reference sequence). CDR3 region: CASSIARGGSYNEQFF. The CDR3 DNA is TGTGCCAGCAGTATAGCCCGGGGGGGCTCCTACAATGAGCAGTTCTTC.

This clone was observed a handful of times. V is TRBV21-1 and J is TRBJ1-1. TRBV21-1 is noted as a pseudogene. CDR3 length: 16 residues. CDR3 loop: CASSKESGVRDTEAFF. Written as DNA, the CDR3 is TGTGCCAGCAGCAAAGAGAGCGGTGTACGGGACACTGAAGCTTTCTTT.